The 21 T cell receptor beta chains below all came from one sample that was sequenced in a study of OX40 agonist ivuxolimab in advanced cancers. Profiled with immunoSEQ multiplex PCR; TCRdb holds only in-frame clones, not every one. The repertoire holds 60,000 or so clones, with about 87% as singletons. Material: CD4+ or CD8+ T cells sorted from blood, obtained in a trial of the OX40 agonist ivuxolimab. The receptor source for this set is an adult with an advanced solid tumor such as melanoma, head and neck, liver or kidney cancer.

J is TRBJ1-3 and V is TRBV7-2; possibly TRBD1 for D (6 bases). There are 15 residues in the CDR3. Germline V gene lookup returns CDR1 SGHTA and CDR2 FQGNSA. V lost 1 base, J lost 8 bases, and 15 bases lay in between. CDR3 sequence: CASSLEGGLGDTIYF. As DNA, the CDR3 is TGTGCCAGCAGCTTAGAGGGGGGACTTGGTGACACCATATATTTT.

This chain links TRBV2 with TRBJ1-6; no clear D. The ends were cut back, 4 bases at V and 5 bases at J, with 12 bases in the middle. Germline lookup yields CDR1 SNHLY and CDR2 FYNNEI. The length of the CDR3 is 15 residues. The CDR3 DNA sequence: TGTGCCAGCAGTGTTAATCCGGGGAATAATTCACCCCTCCACTTT. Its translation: CASSVNPGNNSPLHF.

The CDR3 DNA reads TGTGCCAGTAGCGCCGACAGGGTTACTGAAGCTTTCTTT. It translates to CASSADRVTEAFF. This sequence joins TRBV19 and TRBJ1-1; 7 nucleotides match TRBD1. The V gene's germline CDR1 is LNHDA and CDR2 SQIVND (reference sequence). The CDR3 runs to 13 residues. V lost 6 bases, J lost 5 bases, and 6 bases stayed unmatched.

The CDR3 loop reads CASGSGDSTDTQYF. The CDR3 nucleotides read TGCGCCAGCGGTAGCGGGGATAGCACAGATACGCAGTATTTT. This chain uses TRBV4-1 with TRBJ2-3; 8 positions agree with TRBD2. CDR3 length: 14 amino acids. V shed 8 bases, J shed 0 bases, and the junction held 4 bases outside the gene matches. Germline lookup yields CDR1 MGHRA and CDR2 YSYEKL.

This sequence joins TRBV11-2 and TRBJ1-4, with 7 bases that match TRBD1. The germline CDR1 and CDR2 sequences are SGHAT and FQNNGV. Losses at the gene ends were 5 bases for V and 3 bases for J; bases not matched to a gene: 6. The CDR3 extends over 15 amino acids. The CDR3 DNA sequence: TGTGCCAGCAGCCCCGCAGGGGGGGCTAATGAAAAACTGTTTTTT. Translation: CASSPAGGANEKLFF.

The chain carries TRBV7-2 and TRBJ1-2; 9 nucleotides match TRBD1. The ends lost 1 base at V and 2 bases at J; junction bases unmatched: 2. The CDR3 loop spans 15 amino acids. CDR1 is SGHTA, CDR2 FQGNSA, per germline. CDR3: CASSLVGTGNYGYTF. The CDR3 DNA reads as TGTGCCAGCAGCTTAGTTGGGACAGGGAACTATGGCTACACCTTC.

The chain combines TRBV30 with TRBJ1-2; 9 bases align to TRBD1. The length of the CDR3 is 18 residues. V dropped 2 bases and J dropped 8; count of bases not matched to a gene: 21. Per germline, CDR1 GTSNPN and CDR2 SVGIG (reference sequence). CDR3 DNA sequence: TGTGCCTGGAGTCCGGGACAGGGCTCTTGGGACTCCCACAGAGGCTACACCTTC. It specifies CAWSPGQGSWDSHRGYTF.

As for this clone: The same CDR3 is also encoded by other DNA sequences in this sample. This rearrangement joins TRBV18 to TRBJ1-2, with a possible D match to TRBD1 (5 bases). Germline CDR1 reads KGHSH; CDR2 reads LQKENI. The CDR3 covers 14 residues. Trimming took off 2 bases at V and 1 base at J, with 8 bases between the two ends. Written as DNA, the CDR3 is TGTGCCAGCTCACCAACCGGGGGTAACTATGGCTACACCTTC. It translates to CASSPTGGNYGYTF.

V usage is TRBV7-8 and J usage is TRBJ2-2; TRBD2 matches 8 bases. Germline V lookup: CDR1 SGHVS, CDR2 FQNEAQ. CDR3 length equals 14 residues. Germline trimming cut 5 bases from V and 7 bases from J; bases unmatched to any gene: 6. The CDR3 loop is CASSPWTSIGELFF. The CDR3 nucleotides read TGTGCCAGCAGCCCCTGGACTAGCATCGGGGAGCTGTTTTTT.

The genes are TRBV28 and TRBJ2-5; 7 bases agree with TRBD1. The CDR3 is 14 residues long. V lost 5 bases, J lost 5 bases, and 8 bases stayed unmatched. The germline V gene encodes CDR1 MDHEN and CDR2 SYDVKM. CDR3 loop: CASSPDRVSETQYF. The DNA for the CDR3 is TGTGCCAGCAGTCCCGACAGGGTGAGCGAGACCCAGTACTTC.

CDR3 amino acids: CASSWIRKNEQFF. The CDR3 coding sequence is TGCGCCAGCAGCTGGATCCGTAAGAATGAGCAGTTCTTC. This rearrangement joins TRBV5-1 to TRBJ2-1, with unresolved D. The V end lost 3 bases, the J end lost 7 bases, and 11 bases lay between the germline ends. This CDR3 spans 13 amino acids. Per the germline V gene, CDR1 is SGHRS and CDR2 is YFSETQ.

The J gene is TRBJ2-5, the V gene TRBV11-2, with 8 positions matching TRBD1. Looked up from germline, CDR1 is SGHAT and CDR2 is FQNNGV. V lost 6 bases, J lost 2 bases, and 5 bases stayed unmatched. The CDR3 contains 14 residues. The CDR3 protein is CASSPGQVQETQYF. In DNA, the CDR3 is TGTGCCAGCAGTCCGGGACAGGTACAAGAGACCCAGTACTTC. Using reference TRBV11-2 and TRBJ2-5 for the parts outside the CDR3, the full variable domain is EAGVAQSPRYKIIEKRQSVAFWCNPISGHATLYWYQQILGQGPKLLIQFQNNGVVDDSQLPKDRFSAERLKGVDSTLKIQPAKLEDSAVYLCASSPGQVQETQYFGPGTRLLVL.

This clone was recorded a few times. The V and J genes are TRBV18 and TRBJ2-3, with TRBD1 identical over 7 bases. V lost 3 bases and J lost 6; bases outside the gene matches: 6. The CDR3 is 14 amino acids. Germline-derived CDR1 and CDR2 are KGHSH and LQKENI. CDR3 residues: CASSPLQGVDTQYF. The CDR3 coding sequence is TGTGCCAGCTCACCCCTCCAGGGGGTGGATACGCAGTATTTT.

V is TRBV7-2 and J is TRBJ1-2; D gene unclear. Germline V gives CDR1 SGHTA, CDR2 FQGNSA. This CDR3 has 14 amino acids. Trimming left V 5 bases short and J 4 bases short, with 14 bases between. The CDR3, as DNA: TGTGCCAGCAGCACGTACAGCCGGAGCTATGGCTACACCTTC. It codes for CASSTYSRSYGYTF.

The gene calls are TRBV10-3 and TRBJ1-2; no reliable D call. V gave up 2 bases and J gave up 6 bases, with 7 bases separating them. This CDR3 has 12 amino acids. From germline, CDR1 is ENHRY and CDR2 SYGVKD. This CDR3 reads CAISEAGDGYTF. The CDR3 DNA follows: TGTGCCATCAGTGAGGCCGGAGATGGCTACACCTTC.

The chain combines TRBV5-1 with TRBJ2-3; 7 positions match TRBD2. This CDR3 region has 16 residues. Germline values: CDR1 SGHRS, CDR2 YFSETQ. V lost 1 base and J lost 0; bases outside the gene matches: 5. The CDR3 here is CASSLLPSGSTDTQYF. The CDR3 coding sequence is TGCGCCAGCAGCTTGCTGCCTAGCGGAAGCACAGATACGCAGTATTTT.

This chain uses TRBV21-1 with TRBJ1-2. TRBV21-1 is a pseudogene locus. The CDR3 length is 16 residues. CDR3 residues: CASKTGQGRRHYGYTF. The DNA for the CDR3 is TGTGCCAGCAAGACGGGGCAGGGCAGACGGCACTATGGCTACACCTTC.

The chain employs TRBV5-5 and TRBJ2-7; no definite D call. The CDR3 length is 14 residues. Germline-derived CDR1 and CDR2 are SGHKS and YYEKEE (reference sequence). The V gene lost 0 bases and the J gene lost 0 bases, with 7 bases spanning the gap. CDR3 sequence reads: CASSLERASYEQYF. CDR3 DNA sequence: TGTGCCAGCAGCTTGGAAAGGGCCTCCTACGAGCAGTACTTC.

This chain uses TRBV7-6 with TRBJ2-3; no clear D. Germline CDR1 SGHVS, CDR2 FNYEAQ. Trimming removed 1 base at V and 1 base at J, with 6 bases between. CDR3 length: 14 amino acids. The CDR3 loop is CASSLGVGTDTQYF. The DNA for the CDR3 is TGTGCCAGCAGCTTAGGTGTGGGCACAGATACGCAGTATTTT.

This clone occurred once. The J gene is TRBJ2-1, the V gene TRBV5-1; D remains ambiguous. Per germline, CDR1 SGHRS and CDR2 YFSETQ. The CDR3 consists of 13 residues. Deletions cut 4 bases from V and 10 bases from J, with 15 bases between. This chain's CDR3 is CASSPVSNWEQFF. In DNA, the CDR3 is TGCGCCAGCAGCCCAGTCAGCAACTGGGAGCAGTTCTTC.

CDR3 nucleotide sequence: TGTGCCAGCAGCGTAGACGGGACAGGGATTTCCTACGAGCAGTACTTC. Protein product: CASSVDGTGISYEQYF. This chain uses TRBV9 with TRBJ2-7; TRBD1 matches 9 bases. V shed 0 bases and J 1 base; nucleotides not matched to a gene: 5. This CDR3 is 16 amino acids long. Germline values: CDR1 SGDLS, CDR2 YYNGEE.